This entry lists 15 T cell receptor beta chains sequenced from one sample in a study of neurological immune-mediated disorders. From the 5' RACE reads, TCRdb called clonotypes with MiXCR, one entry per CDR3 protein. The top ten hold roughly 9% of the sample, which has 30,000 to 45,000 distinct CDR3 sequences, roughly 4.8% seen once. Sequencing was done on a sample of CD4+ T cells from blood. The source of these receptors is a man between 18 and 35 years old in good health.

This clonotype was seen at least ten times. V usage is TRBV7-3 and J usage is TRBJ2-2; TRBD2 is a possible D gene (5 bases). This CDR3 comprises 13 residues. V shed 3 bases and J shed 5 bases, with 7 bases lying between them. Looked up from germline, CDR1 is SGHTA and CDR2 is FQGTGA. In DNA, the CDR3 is TGTGCCAGCAGCTTGGGGAGAACCGGGGAGCTGTTTTTT. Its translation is CASSLGRTGELFF.

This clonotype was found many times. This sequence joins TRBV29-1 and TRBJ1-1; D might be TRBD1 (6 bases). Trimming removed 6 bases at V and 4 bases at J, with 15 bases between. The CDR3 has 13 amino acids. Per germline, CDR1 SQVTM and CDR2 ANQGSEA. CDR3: CSVRAGAPTEAFF. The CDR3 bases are TGCAGCGTCCGGGCAGGGGCGCCCACTGAAGCTTTCTTT.

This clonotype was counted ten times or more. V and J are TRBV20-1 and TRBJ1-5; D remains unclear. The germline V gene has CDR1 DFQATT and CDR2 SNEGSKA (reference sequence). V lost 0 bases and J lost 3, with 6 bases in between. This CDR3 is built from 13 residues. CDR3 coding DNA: TGCAGTGCTAGAGACAGTATCAATCAGCCCCAGCATTTT. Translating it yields CSARDSINQPQHF.

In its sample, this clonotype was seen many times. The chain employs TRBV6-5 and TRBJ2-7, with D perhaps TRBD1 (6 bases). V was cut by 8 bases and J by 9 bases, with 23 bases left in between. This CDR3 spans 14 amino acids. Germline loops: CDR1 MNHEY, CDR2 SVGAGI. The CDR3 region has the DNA TGTGCCAGCCGCCCCCCCGGGGACACGGTTACGCAGTACTTC. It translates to CASRPPGDTVTQYF.

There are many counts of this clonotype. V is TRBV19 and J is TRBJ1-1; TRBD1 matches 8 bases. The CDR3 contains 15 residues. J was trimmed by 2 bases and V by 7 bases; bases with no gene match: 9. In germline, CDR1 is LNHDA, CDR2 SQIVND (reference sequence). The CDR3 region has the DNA TGTGCCAGTACCACAGGGACAGGAAGAAACACTGAAGCTTTCTTT. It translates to CASTTGTGRNTEAFF.

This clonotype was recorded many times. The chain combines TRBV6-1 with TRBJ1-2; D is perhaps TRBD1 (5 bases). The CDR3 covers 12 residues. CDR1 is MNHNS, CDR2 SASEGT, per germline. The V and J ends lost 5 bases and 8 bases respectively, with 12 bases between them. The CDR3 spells CASSQGAEGYTF. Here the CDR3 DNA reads TGTGCCAGCAGTCAAGGGGCGGAAGGCTACACCTTC.

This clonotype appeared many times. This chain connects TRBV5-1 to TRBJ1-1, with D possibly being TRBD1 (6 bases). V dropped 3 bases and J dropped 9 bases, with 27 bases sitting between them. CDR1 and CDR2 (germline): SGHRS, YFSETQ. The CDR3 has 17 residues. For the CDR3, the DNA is TGCGCCAGCAGCTCTCATGGGGGGGCGCAGGGCAAGTTCCAAGCTTTCTTT. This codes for CASSSHGGAQGKFQAFF.

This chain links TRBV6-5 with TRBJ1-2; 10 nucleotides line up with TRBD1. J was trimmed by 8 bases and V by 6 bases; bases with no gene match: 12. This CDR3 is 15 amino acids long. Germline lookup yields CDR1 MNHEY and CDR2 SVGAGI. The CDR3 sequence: CASSSSTGGIEGYTF. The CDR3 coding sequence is TGTGCCAGCAGCTCCTCGACAGGGGGCATCGAAGGCTACACCTTC.

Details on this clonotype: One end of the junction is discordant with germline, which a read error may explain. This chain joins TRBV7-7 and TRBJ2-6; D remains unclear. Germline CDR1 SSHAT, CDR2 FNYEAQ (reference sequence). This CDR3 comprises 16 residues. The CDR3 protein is CASSLGAGSGANVLTF. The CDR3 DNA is TGTGCTAGCAGCTTAGGAGCTGGTTCTGGGGCCAACGTCCTGACTTTC.

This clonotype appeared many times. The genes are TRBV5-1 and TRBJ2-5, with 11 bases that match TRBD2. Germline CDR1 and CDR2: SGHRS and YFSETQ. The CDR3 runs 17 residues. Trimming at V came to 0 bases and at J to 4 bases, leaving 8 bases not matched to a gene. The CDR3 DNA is TGCGCCAGCAGCTTGGGTCAGGGAGGGACTAGCGGAGAGACCCAGTACTTC. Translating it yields CASSLGQGGTSGETQYF.

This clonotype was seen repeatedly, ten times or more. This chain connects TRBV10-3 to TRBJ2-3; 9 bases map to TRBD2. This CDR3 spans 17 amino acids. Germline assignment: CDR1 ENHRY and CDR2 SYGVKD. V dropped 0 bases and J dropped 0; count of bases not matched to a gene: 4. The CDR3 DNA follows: TGTGCCATCAGTGAGTCTGGCGGGGGGGCGAGCACAGATACGCAGTATTTT. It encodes CAISESGGGASTDTQYF.

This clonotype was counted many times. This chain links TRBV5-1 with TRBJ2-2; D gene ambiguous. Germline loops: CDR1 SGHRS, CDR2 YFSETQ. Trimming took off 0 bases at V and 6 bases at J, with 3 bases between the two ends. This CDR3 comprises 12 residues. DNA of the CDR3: TGCGCCAGCAGCTTGGTAGCCGGGGAGCTGTTTTTT. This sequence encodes CASSLVAGELFF.

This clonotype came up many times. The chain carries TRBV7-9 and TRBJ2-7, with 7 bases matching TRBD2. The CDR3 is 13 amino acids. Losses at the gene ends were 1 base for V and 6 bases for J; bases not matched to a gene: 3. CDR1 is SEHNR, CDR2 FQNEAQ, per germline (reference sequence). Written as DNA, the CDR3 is TGTGCCAGCAGCTTAGTCGGGGGGACCGAGCAGTACTTC. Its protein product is CASSLVGGTEQYF.

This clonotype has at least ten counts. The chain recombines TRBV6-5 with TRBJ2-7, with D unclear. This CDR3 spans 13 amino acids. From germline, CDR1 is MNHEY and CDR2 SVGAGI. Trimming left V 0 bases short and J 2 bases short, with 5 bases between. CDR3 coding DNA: TGTGCCAGCAGTTACTCGGGTGCCTACGAGCAGTACTTC. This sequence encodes CASSYSGAYEQYF.

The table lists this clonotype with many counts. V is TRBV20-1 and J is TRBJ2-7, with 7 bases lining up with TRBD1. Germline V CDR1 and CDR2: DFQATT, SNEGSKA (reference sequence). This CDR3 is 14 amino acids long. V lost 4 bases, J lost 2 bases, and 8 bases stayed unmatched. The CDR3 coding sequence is TGCAGTGCTAACCTTTGGGACAGAACCTACGAGCAGTACTTC. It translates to CSANLWDRTYEQYF.